Sequencing of this T cell receptor beta chain was carried out in a study of T cell repertoires in cytomegalovirus infection. On the study more broadly: An indication of both CMV infection and matching HLA type came from public TCR beta signatures. Study outcomes and limitations: Ex vivo, HLA-C-restricted CMV-specific TCR beta clonotypes prevailed over the rest of the response.

The CDR3 runs 19 residues. With V trimmed by 3 bases and J by 2 bases, 14 bases remained unmatched. TCRdb recomputed calls from the reads with MiXCR, one row per CDR3 protein. The data show fewer than 200,000 distinct CDR3 sequences, roughly 9.8% seen once. This clonotype has at least ten counts. Its antigen is still unknown. The receptor comes from a human donor in good health (CMV status not recorded). Some clones in this sample may be carry-over from other donors' samples. The sequenced sample was PBMCs. V gene TRBV12-3 or TRBV12-4 combines with J gene TRBJ2-3; 10 bases line up with TRBD2. CDR3 DNA: TGTGCCAGCAGTTTTGGTTCCAGGGCCGGACTAGCGGCCACAGATACGCAGTATTTT. As protein: CASSFGSRAGLAATDTQYF.